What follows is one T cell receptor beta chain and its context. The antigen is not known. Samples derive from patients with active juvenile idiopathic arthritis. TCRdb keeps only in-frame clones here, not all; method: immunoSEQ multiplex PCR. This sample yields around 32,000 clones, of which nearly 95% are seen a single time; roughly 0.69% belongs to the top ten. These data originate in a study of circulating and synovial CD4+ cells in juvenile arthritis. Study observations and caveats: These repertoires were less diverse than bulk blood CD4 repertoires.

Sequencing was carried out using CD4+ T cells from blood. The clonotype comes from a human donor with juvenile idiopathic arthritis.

The chain's CDR3 is CATYSSSGETQYF. The CDR3, as DNA: TGTGCCACCTATTCCTCTTCGGGGGAGACCCAGTACTTC. V is TRBV15 and J is TRBJ2-5; tentative D call: TRBD2 (5 bases). The V gene's germline CDR1 is LNHNV and CDR2 YYDKDF (reference sequence). The V gene lost 8 bases and the J gene lost 5 bases, with 15 bases spanning the gap. CDR3 size: 13 residues.